Listed here are 30 T cell receptor beta chains from one sample, sequenced in a study of T-cell reconstitution after alpha-beta-depleted transplantation in children. The library targeted TCRbeta and was prepared with unique molecular identifiers. TCRdb reprocessed the PCR reads with MiXCR, giving one entry per CDR3 protein. The data contain approximately 270,000 distinct CDR3 sequences, more than 9% of them singletons. The specimen comprised PBMCs from the stem cell graft donor, sampled from the stem cell graft. Source of these receptors: a human donor who donated a stem cell graft to a child with SCID.

In nucleotides, the CDR3 is TGTGCCAGCAGTTACTCGAGGGTAGCGCTCGTAGCCAAAAACATTCAGTACTTC. The encoded protein is CASSYSRVALVAKNIQYF. The chain couples TRBV6-5 to TRBJ2-4, with TRBD2 as a possible D gene (5 bases). The CDR3 runs to 18 residues. V was shortened by 0 bases and J by 0 bases, with 15 bases between the two germline ends. In germline, CDR1 is MNHEY, CDR2 SVGAGI.

The J gene is TRBJ1-6, the V gene TRBV7-8; D remains ambiguous. The CDR3 spans 16 residues. Trimming pared 5 bases from V and 1 base from J, leaving 12 bases between. The germline V gene has CDR1 SGHVS and CDR2 FQNEAQ. CDR3 sequence reads: CASSMLGPSYNSPLHF. For the CDR3, the DNA is TGTGCCAGCAGCATGCTAGGGCCATCCTATAATTCACCCCTCCACTTT. The variable domain in full, with the rest retrieved from reference TRBV7-8 and TRBJ1-6, is GAGVSQSPRYKVAKRGQDVALRCDPISGHVSLFWYQQALGQGPEFLTYFQNEAQLDKSGLPSDRFFAERPEGSVSTLKIQRTQQEDSAVYLCASSMLGPSYNSPLHFGNGTRLTVT.

This clonotype was detected only a few times. CDR3 sequence reads: CASSLVGGDYNEQFF. The CDR3 nucleotides are TGCGCCAGCAGCTTGGTCGGGGGGGACTACAATGAGCAGTTCTTC. This chain joins TRBV5-1 and TRBJ2-1, with 8 nucleotides matching TRBD2. CDR1 and CDR2 (germline): SGHRS, YFSETQ. The CDR3 covers 15 residues. The junction had 2 bases not matched to a gene; V was cut back by 0 bases and J by 3 bases.

This clonotype was observed many times. The rearrangement joins TRBV5-1 to TRBJ2-2; unclear D gene. V was cut by 2 bases and J by 3 bases, with 5 bases left in between. Germline lookup yields CDR1 SGHRS and CDR2 YFSETQ. CDR3 size: 13 residues. The CDR3 spells CASSFDHTGELFF. The CDR3 nucleotides read TGCGCCAGCAGCTTTGATCACACCGGGGAGCTGTTTTTT.

This clonotype was counted ten times or more. The rearrangement links TRBV20-1 to TRBJ2-3; no reliable D call. V gave up 5 bases and J gave up 3 bases, with 9 bases separating them. This CDR3 is 12 amino acids long. Germline V gives CDR1 DFQATT, CDR2 SNEGSKA (reference sequence). CDR3 sequence reads: CSAPWMTDTQYF. CDR3 in DNA: TGCAGTGCTCCCTGGATGACAGATACGCAGTATTTT.

The chain employs TRBV9 and TRBJ2-3; tentative D call: TRBD2 (7 bases). The CDR3 runs 16 residues. The germline CDR1 and CDR2 sequences are SGDLS and YYNGEE. V was trimmed by 4 bases and J by 3 bases, leaving 18 bases between them. For the CDR3, the DNA is TGTGCCAGCAGCCTCCATGGGGGGGGGCCTACAGATACGCAGTATTTT. This gives the protein CASSLHGGGPTDTQYF.

The V call is TRBV3-1, the J call TRBJ2-2; the D is unclear. CDR3 size: 13 residues. V was cut by 4 bases and J by 7 bases, with 10 bases left in between. CDR1 and CDR2 from the germline V gene are LGHDT and YNNKEL (reference sequence). The CDR3 nucleotides are TGTGCCAGCAGCCGCCGGTGGGACGGGGAGCTGTTTTTT. It codes for CASSRRWDGELFF.

This clonotype came up a few times. The chain recombines TRBV12-3 or TRBV12-4 with TRBJ2-7; TRBD1 aligns across 7 bases. The CDR3 runs to 13 residues. V shed 3 bases and J 7 bases; nucleotides not matched to a gene: 6. CDR3 protein: CASSFAGGMEQYF. For the CDR3, the DNA is TGTGCCAGCAGTTTTGCAGGGGGTATGGAGCAGTACTTC.

This clonotype has ten or more counts. The chain couples TRBV20-1 to TRBJ1-1; D is unclear. The CDR3 length is 11 residues. V lost 3 bases and J lost 3, with 5 bases in between. Germline V gives CDR1 DFQATT, CDR2 SNEGSKA (reference sequence). The CDR3 sequence is CSASDYTEAFF. CDR3 sequence (DNA): TGCAGTGCTAGCGACTACACTGAAGCTTTCTTT.

In its sample, this clonotype was seen many times. The gene calls are TRBV10-3 and TRBJ1-2; no firm D call. Germline V lookup: CDR1 ENHRY, CDR2 SYGVKD. V shed 4 bases and J shed 1 base, with 7 bases lying between them. The CDR3 covers 13 residues. The CDR3 region has the DNA TGTGCCATCAGTGGGGCAAGTAACTATGGCTACACCTTC. It yields the protein CAISGASNYGYTF.

On this clonotype itself: A much larger clone differs by one base, so this may be a read error. This chain uses TRBV5-6 with TRBJ1-6; no definite D call. Germline lookup yields CDR1 SGHDT and CDR2 YYEEEE. V lost 4 bases and J 6 bases, leaving 14 bases between the germline ends. The CDR3 runs to 15 residues. CDR3 region: CASSQVSPSNSPLHF. Here the CDR3 DNA reads TGTGCCAGCAGCCAGGTGTCTCCCAGTAATTCACCCCTCCACTTT. Using reference TRBV5-6 and TRBJ1-6 for the parts outside the CDR3, the full variable domain is DAGVTQSPTHLIKTRGQQVTLRCSPKSGHDTVSWYQQALGQGPQFIFQYYEEEERQRGNFPDRFSGHQFPNYSSELNVNALLLGDSALYLCASSQVSPSNSPLHFGNGTRLTVT.

This clonotype showed up many times. The V gene is TRBV6-4, the J gene TRBJ2-1; 10 nucleotides match TRBD2. The CDR3 covers 15 residues. Germline CDR1 and CDR2: MRHNA and SNTAGT. V shed 5 bases, J shed 8 bases, and the junction held 9 bases outside the gene matches. For the CDR3, the DNA is TGTGCCAGCAGTTTCACTAGCGGGAACGTGTATGAGCAGTTCTTC. It yields the protein CASSFTSGNVYEQFF.

Ten or more counts support this clonotype. The V and J genes are TRBV12-3 or TRBV12-4 and TRBJ1-5; no clear D. The CDR3 loop spans 15 amino acids. V lost 2 bases and J lost 2, with 10 bases in between. In DNA, the CDR3 is TGTGCCAGCAGTTTAAGTGGAGCCCGCAATCAGCCCCAGCATTTT. This translates into CASSLSGARNQPQHF.

The chain joins TRBV11-3 to TRBJ2-1; 8 bases map to TRBD2. Unmatched junction bases numbered 11, after V lost 5 bases and J lost 8 bases. The CDR3 has 15 amino acids. Germline assignment: CDR1 SGHNT and CDR2 YENEEA. In nucleotides, the CDR3 is TGTGCCAGCAGCCCCCCATGGGGACTAGGCGATGAGCAGTTCTTC. Translation gives CASSPPWGLGDEQFF.

This clonotype has ten or more counts. V usage is TRBV6-4 and J usage is TRBJ2-7, with D maybe TRBD1 (5 bases). The germline gives CDR1 MRHNA, CDR2 SNTAGT. The CDR3 totals 14 residues. Trimming removed 2 bases from V and 3 bases from J, with 11 bases in between. The CDR3 reads CASSDPGHYYEQYF. Written as DNA, the CDR3 is TGTGCCAGCAGTGACCCCGGACATTACTACGAGCAGTACTTC.

This clonotype was seen many times. The chain links TRBV2 to TRBJ1-6, with TRBD1 matching over 9 bases. J gave up 7 bases and V 6 bases, and 7 bases lay outside the gene matches. Germline V CDR1 and CDR2: SNHLY, FYNNEI. The CDR3 is made up of 15 amino acids. This chain's CDR3 is CASRQRTGVNSPLHF. CDR3 sequence (DNA): TGTGCCAGCAGACAGCGGACAGGGGTAAATTCACCCCTCCACTTT.

This clonotype was seen many times. J is TRBJ2-1 and V is TRBV27, with D perhaps TRBD1 (6 bases). This CDR3 has 13 residues. V dropped 8 bases and J dropped 4 bases, with 12 bases sitting between them. CDR1 MNHEY and CDR2 SMNVEV come from the germline V gene (reference sequence). Here the CDR3 DNA reads TGTGCCAGCTCGACAGGCCTATACAATGAGCAGTTCTTC. Translation gives CASSTGLYNEQFF.

The rearrangement joins TRBV5-1 to TRBJ2-1, with D perhaps matching TRBD2 (6 bases). CDR1 is SGHRS and CDR2 is YFSETQ in the germline V gene. V lost 3 bases and J lost 0, with 10 bases in between. CDR3 size: 15 residues. The DNA for the CDR3 is TGCGCCAGCAGCTCCGGAGCGGGCTCCTACAATGAGCAGTTCTTC. Translated, it gives CASSSGAGSYNEQFF. Full variable domain (outside the CDR3, taken from reference TRBV5-1 and TRBJ2-1): KAGVTQTPRYLIKTRGQQVTLSCSPISGHRSVSWYQQTPGQGLQFLFEYFSETQRNKGNFPGRFSGRQFSNSRSEMNVSTLELGDSALYLCASSSGAGSYNEQFFGPGTRLTVL.

This sequence joins TRBV7-8 and TRBJ2-1; perhaps TRBD2 as D (6 bases). The CDR3 covers 15 residues. The germline V gene has CDR1 SGHVS and CDR2 FQNEAQ. The germline V and J ends were trimmed by 0 bases and 4 bases, with 10 bases remaining between them. The CDR3 DNA follows: TGTGCCAGCAGCTTAGCGGAGGGAAGGTACAATGAGCAGTTCTTC. This encodes CASSLAEGRYNEQFF.

This clonotype has only a few counts. This sequence joins TRBV7-2 and TRBJ1-3; unclear D gene. V was pared by 8 bases and J by 2 bases, with 16 bases between. Germline V gives CDR1 SGHTA, CDR2 FQGNSA. There are 15 residues in the CDR3. The CDR3 spells CASGGPSTTGNTIYF. In nucleotides, the CDR3 is TGTGCCAGCGGCGGACCCTCCACAACTGGAAACACCATATATTTT. The complete variable domain, with remaining parts taken from reference TRBV7-2 and TRBJ1-3, reads GAGVSQSPSNKVTEKGKDVELRCDPISGHTALYWYRQSLGQGLEFLIYFQGNSAPDKSGLPSDRFSAERTGGSVSTLTIQRTQQEDSAVYLCASGGPSTTGNTIYFGEGSWLTVV.

This clonotype was detected only a few times. The chain joins TRBV29-1 to TRBJ2-2, with D possibly TRBD2 on 5 matching bases. The CDR3 runs to 12 residues. From germline, CDR1 is SQVTM and CDR2 ANQGSEA. Trimming took off 6 bases at V and 2 bases at J, with 7 bases between the two ends. CDR3 coding DNA: TGCAGCGTCTCGGGAAACACCGGGGAGCTGTTTTTT. It is translated as CSVSGNTGELFF.

This sequence joins TRBV7-3 and TRBJ2-2; D is possibly TRBD1 or TRBD2 (5 bases each). Trimming removed 2 bases from V and 1 base from J, with 14 bases in between. The CDR3 spans 17 residues. Germline V gene lookup returns CDR1 SGHTA and CDR2 FQGTGA. The CDR3 coding sequence is TGTGCCAGCAGCTTAGCTAGCCGGGGCCTGAACACCGGGGAGCTGTTTTTT. Protein product: CASSLASRGLNTGELFF.

CDR3 protein: CASSSPEETQYF. CDR3 DNA sequence: TGCGCCAGCAGCTCCCCGGAAGAGACCCAGTACTTC. V and J are TRBV5-1 and TRBJ2-5, with no clear D. Germline loops: CDR1 SGHRS, CDR2 YFSETQ. Trimming removed 3 bases at V and 3 bases at J, with 6 bases between. CDR3 size: 12 residues.

There are a few counts of this clonotype. The V and J genes are TRBV15 and TRBJ1-4, with TRBD1 as a possible D gene (6 bases). CDR1 is LNHNV and CDR2 is YYDKDF in the germline V gene (reference sequence). Trimming pared 3 bases from V and 5 bases from J, leaving 16 bases between. CDR3 size: 16 residues. CDR3 amino acids: CATSSELQGGNEKLFF. The DNA of the CDR3 is TGTGCCACCAGCAGTGAGCTACAGGGTGGGAATGAAAAACTGTTTTTT.

This clonotype was picked up a small number of times. The chain recombines TRBV5-6 with TRBJ1-2; no clear D. Germline lookup yields CDR1 SGHDT and CDR2 YYEEEE. Between the trimmed V and J ends, which lost 0 bases and 5 bases, there was a span of 8 bases. The CDR3 has 13 amino acids. CDR3 nucleotides: TGTGCCAGCAGCTTGGGAACCAATTATGGCTACACCTTC. As protein: CASSLGTNYGYTF.

The rearrangement uses TRBV18 and TRBJ2-7, with 11 positions matching TRBD1. This CDR3 is 16 amino acids long. Germline trimming cut 0 bases from V and 0 bases from J; bases unmatched to any gene: 1. CDR1 is KGHSH and CDR2 is LQKENI in the germline V gene. CDR3 bases: TGTGCCAGCTCACCACCCGGGACAGGGGGCTCCTACGAGCAGTACTTC. Amino acids: CASSPPGTGGSYEQYF.

The chain carries TRBV2 and TRBJ1-4; possible D gene TRBD1, 5 bases. V was clipped by 8 bases and J by 10 bases, with 14 bases between them. Germline CDR1 SNHLY, CDR2 FYNNEI. This CDR3 is 12 amino acids long. The CDR3 DNA is TGTGCCAGCGAGCATCCGGGGCGAAAACTGTTTTTT. This encodes CASEHPGRKLFF.

The V gene is TRBV9, the J gene TRBJ2-1; 11 nucleotides align to TRBD2. The germline CDR1 and CDR2 sequences are SGDLS and YYNGEE. The length of the CDR3 is 23 residues. J lost 4 bases, V lost 0 bases, and 24 bases had no gene match. CDR3 DNA: TGTGCCAGCAGCGTAGAAATCTCCGGGCGGCTAGCGGGGGGCCGAGCTTTTTACAATGAGCAGTTCTTC. Its protein is CASSVEISGRLAGGRAFYNEQFF.

This clonotype was observed many times. V is TRBV10-2 and J is TRBJ2-2; 13 nucleotides match TRBD2. J gave up 1 base and V 5 bases, and 1 base lay outside the gene matches. The CDR3 is 16 amino acids. Per germline, CDR1 WSHSY and CDR2 SAAADI. CDR3 protein: CASSRTSGGNTGELFF. CDR3 sequence (DNA): TGCGCCAGCAGTAGGACTAGCGGGGGGAACACCGGGGAGCTGTTTTTT.

This chain links TRBV20-1 with TRBJ2-7; 9 positions match TRBD2. The germline V gene encodes CDR1 DFQATT and CDR2 SNEGSKA (reference sequence). V trimming: 8 bases; J trimming: 2 bases; junction bases outside the gene matches: 10. The length of the CDR3 is 14 residues. The CDR3 sequence is CSLRGGLAPYEQYF. Written as DNA, the CDR3 is TGCAGTCTCCGAGGGGGACTAGCCCCCTACGAGCAGTACTTC.